This TCR beta chain was found in a study of T cell changes during pregnancy in multiple sclerosis. The CDR3 is made up of 16 amino acids. Germline assignment: CDR1 LGHNA and CDR2 YNFKEQ. The V gene lost 4 bases and the J gene lost 6 bases, with 21 bases spanning the gap. Produced via immunoSEQ multiplex PCR; TCRdb's table is partial and in-frame only. This sample has roughly 40,000 clones, with 85% to 95% found just once. Material: peripheral blood, obtained before pregnancy. The origin of this receptor is a female donor with multiple sclerosis, enrolled in a pregnancy study. The chain recombines TRBV4-2 with TRBJ2-5; D may be TRBD1 (7 bases). The chain's CDR3 is CASSRLTEGASKTQYF. The CDR3 bases are TGTGCCAGCAGCCGACTGACGGAGGGGGCGAGTAAGACCCAGTACTTC.